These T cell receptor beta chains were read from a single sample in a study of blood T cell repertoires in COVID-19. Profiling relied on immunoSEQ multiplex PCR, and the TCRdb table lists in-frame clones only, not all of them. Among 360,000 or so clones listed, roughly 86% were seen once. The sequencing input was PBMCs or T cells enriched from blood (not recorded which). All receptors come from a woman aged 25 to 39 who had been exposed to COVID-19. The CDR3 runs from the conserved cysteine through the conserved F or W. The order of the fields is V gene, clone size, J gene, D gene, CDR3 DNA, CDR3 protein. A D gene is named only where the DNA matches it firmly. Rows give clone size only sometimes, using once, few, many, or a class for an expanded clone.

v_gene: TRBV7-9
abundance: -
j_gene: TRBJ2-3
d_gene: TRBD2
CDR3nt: TGTGCCAGCAGCCCCGTGAGGCTAGCGGGAGTTGGAGATACGCAGTATTTT
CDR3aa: CASSPVRLAGVGDTQYF

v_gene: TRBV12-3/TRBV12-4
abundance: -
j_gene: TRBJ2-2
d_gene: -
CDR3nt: TGTGCCAGCTTGGGCCCCGGGGAGCTGTTTTTT
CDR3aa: CASLGPGELFF

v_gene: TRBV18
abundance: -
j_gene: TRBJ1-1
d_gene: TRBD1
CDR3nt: TGTGCCAGCTCGCAATGGACAGGGCCGAACACTGAAGCTTTCTTT
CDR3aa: CASSQWTGPNTEAFF

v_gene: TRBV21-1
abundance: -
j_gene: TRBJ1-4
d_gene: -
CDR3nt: TGTGCCAGCAGCAACCCTAGGGGGAATGAAAAACTGTTTTTT
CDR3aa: CASSNPRGNEKLFF

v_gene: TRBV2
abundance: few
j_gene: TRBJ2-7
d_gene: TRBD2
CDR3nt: TGTGCCAGCAGATACGGGACTAGCGACTCCTACGAGCAGTACTTC
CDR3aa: CASRYGTSDSYEQYF

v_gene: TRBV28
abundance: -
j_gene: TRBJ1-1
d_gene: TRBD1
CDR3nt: TGTGCCAGCAGTACCGCCGGGACAGGGGACACTGAAGCTTTCTTT
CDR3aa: CASSTAGTGDTEAFF

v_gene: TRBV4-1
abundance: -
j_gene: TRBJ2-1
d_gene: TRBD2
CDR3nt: TGCGCCAGCAGCCTAGATATTGGCGGGAGGTACAATGAGCAGTTCTTC
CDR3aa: CASSLDIGGRYNEQFF

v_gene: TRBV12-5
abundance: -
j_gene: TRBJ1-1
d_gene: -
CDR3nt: TGTGCTAGTGGTATGGGGGCAGGGCTTACTATGAACACTGAAGCTTTCTTT
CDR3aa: CASGMGAGLTMNTEAFF

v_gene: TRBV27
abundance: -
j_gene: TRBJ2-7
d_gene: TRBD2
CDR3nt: TGTGCCAGCAGGGGACTAGCGGGAGTGATAGGCGAGCAGTACTTC
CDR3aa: CASRGLAGVIGEQYF

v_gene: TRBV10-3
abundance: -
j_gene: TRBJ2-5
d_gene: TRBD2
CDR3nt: TGTGCCATCAGTGAGGCTAGCGGGAGCCCTCCGGGGGAGACCCAGTACTTC
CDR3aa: CAISEASGSPPGETQYF

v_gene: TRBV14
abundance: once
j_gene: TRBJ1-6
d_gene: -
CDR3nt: TGTGCCAGCAGCCTTTTGGCAGTTCCCAATTCACCCCTCCACTTT
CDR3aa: CASSLLAVPNSPLHF

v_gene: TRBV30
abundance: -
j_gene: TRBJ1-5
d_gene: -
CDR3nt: TGTGCCTGGAGTGTTCAGGGCACAGGCTCGCCCCAGCATTTT
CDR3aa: CAWSVQGTGSPQHF

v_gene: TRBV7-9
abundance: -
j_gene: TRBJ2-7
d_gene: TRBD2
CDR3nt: TGTGCCAGCAGCTTAGTGGGGACTAGCGGGAGAAAGGTCTACGAGCAGTACTTC
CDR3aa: CASSLVGTSGRKVYEQYF

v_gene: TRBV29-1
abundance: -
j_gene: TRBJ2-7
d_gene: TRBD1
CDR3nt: TGCAGCGTTGAGGGGCGGACAGGGGGCGGCGAGCAGTACTTC
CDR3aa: CSVEGRTGGGEQYF

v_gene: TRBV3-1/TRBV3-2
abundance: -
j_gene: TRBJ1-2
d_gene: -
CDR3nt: TGTGCCAGCAGCCAACGCACGCCCTACGCTAACTATGGCTACACCTTC
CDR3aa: CASSQRTPYANYGYTF

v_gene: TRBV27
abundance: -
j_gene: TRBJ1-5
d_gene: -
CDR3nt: TGTGCCAGCAGTTTGGGAGGGGGTGGGCAGCCCCAGCATTTT
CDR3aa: CASSLGGGGQPQHF

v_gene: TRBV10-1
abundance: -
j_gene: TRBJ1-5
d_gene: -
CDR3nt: TGCGCCAGCACTCACGAGACACCATATAGCAATCAGCCCCAGCATTTT
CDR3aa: CASTHETPYSNQPQHF

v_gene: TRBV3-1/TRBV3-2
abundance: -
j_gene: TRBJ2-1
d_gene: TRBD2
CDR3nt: TGTGCCAGCAGCCAAGATGCTGGGAGACTAGCGGGAGGAGGCAATGAGCAGTTCTTC
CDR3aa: CASSQDAGRLAGGGNEQFF

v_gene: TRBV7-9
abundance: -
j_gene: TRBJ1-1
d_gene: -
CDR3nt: TGTGCCAGCAGCTTATTCCAGGAGGGCACTGAAGCTTTCTTT
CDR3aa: CASSLFQEGTEAFF

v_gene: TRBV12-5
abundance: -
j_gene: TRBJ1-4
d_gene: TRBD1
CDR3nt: TGTGCTAGTGGTTCCCCCGGGACAGGGGGCGCGGGGGAACTGTTTTTT
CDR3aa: CASGSPGTGGAGELFF

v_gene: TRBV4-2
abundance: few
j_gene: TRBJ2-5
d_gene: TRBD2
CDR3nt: TGTGCCAGCAGGGAAGCGGGAACTGGGGAGACCCAGTACTTC
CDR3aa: CASREAGTGETQYF

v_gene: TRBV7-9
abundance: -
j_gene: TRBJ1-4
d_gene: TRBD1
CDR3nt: TGTGCCAGCAGCTCGGGACAGGGGAAGGGAGGTGAAAAACTGTTTTTT
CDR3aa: CASSSGQGKGGEKLFF

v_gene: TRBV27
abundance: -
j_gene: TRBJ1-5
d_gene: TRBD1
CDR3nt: TGTGCCAGCCGGGACAGGGTGAATTATAGCAATCAGCCCCAGCATTTT
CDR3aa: CASRDRVNYSNQPQHF

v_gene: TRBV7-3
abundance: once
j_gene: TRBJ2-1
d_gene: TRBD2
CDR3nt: TGTGCCAGCAGCCCCACCGGACTAGCGGGAAATGAGCAGTTCTTC
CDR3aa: CASSPTGLAGNEQFF

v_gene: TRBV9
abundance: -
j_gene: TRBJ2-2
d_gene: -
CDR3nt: TGTGCCAGCAGCGTATTCGGGGGAGTCACCGGGGAGCTGTTTTTT
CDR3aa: CASSVFGGVTGELFF

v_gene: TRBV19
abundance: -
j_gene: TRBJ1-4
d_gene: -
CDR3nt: TGTGCCAGCGCCGGGGGAAACGTTGAAAAACTGTTTTTT
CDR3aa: CASAGGNVEKLFF

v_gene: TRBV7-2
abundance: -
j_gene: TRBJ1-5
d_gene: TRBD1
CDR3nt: TGTGCCAGCAGCACAAGAAAAAGTACAGGGGGTGTAAATCAGCCCCAGCATTTT
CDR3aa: CASSTRKSTGGVNQPQHF

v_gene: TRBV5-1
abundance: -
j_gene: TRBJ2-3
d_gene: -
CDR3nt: TGCGCCAGCAGCTTGGGACTCGATACTAGCACAGATACGCAGTATTTT
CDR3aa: CASSLGLDTSTDTQYF

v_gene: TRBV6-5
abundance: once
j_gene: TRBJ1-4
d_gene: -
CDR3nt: TGTGCCAGCAGAAGACACCAAAATGAAAAACTGTTTTTT
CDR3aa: CASRRHQNEKLFF

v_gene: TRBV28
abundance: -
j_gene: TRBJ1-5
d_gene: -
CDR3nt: TGTGCCAGCAGTTTTAGAGATCAGCCCCAGCATTTT
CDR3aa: CASSFRDQPQHF

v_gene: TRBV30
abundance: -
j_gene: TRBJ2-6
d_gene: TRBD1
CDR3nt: TGTGCCTGGTCGGAGACAGGGGGCTTATCTGGGGCCAACGTCCTGACTTTC
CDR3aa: CAWSETGGLSGANVLTF

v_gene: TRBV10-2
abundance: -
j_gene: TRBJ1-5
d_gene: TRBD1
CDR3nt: TGCGCCAGCAGCCCCCCCGACAGGGTAGCCGCTCAGCCCCAGCATTTT
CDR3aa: CASSPPDRVAAQPQHF

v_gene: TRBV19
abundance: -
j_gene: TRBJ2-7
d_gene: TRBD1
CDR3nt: TGTGCCAGTAGTCTCCGGGACAGGGAAGGGTACGAGCAGTACTTC
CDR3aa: CASSLRDREGYEQYF

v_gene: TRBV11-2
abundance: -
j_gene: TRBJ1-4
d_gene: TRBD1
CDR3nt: TGTGCCAGCAGCCAGGGACAGTTTAATGAAAAACTGTTTTTT
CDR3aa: CASSQGQFNEKLFF

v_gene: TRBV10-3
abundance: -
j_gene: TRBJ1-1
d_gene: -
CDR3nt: TGTGCCATCAGTGCGGGGGGAAGTTTCACTGAAGCTTTCTTT
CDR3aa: CAISAGGSFTEAFF

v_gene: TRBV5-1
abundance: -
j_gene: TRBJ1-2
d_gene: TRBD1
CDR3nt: TGCGCCAGCAGCTCCCCAGGGGGAGGTGGCTACACCTTC
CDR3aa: CASSSPGGGGYTF

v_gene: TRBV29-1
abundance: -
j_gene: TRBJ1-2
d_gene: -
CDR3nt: TGCAGCGTTGAAGTACCAGGCTTCTATGGCTACACCTTC
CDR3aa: CSVEVPGFYGYTF

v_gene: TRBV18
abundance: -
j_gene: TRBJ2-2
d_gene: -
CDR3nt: TGTGCCAGCTCACCCCGGACTCACACCGGGGAGCTGTTTTTT
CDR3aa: CASSPRTHTGELFF

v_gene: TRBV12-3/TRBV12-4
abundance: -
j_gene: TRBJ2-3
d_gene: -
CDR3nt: TGTGCCAGCAGGAACAGGAACACAGATACGCAGTATTTT
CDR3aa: CASRNRNTDTQYF

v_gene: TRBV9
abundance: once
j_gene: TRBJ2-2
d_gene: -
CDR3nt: TGTGCCAGCAGCGTAGCGTCTTCCAGGAACACCGGGGAGCTGTTTTTT
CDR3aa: CASSVASSRNTGELFF

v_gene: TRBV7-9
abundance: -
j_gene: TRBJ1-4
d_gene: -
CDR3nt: TGTGCCAGCAGCCTAAGGGGGGGTTCGACAACTAATGAAAAACTGTTTTTT
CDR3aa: CASSLRGGSTTNEKLFF

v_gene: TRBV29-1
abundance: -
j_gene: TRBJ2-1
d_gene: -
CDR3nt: TGCAGCGTTGGAGGGGAGGCCTACAATGAGCAGTTCTTC
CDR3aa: CSVGGEAYNEQFF

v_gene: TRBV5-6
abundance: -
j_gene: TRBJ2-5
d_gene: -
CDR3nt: TGTGCCAGCAGCTTGGTCGCAGGGCAGCAGACCCAGTACTTC
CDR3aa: CASSLVAGQQTQYF

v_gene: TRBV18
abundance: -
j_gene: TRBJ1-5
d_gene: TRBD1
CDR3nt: TGTGCCAGCTCACCCGGGACAGGTCAGCCCCAGCATTTT
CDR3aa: CASSPGTGQPQHF

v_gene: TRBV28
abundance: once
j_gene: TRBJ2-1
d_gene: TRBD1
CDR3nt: TGTGCCAGCAGCCAGGAGACAGGGGGGAACTACAATGAGCAGTTCTTC
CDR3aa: CASSQETGGNYNEQFF

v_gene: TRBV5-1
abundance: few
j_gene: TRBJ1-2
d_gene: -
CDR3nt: TGCGCCAGCAGCTTAACATCTAACTATGGCTACACCTTC
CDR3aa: CASSLTSNYGYTF

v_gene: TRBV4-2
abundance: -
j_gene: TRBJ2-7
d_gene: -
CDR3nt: TGTGCCAGCAGCCAAACTACTACAGGGCTCCCAACCTACGAGCAGTACTTC
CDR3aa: CASSQTTTGLPTYEQYF

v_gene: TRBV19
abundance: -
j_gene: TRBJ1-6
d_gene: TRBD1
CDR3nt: TGTGCCAGTAGGCGACAGGGTTATAATTCACCCCTCCACTTT
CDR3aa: CASRRQGYNSPLHF

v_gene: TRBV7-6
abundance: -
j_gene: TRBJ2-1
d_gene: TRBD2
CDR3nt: TGTGCCAGCAGCGCCCGACTAGCGGGAGGAAACAATGAGCAGTTCTTC
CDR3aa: CASSARLAGGNNEQFF